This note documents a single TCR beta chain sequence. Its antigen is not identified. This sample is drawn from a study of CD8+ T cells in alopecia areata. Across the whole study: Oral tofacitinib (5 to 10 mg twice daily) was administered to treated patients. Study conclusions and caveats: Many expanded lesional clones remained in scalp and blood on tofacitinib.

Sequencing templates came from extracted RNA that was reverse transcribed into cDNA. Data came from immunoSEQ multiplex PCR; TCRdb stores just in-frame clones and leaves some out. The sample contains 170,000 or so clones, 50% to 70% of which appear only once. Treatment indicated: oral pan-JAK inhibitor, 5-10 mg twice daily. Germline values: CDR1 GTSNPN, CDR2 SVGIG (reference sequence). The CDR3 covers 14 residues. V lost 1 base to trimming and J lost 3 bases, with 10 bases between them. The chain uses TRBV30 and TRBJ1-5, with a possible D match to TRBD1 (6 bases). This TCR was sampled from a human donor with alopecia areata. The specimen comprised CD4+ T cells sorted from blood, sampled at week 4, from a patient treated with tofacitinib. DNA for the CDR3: TGTGCCTGGAGTGGGACAGTCACCAATCAGCCCCAGCATTTT. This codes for CAWSGTVTNQPQHF.